These 18 T cell receptor beta chains were all obtained from the same sample, sequenced in a study of T cell responses to AZD1222 COVID-19 vaccine. The data were produced by immunoSEQ multiplex PCR, yet TCRdb's version contains in-frame clones alone and is incomplete. The sample shows 100,000 to 140,000 clones, approximately 90% of them seen only once. Sequencing used peripheral blood, obtained 28 days after the second AZD1222 dose. These TCRs come from an adult who received the AZD1222 COVID-19 vaccine.

The CDR3 DNA follows: TGTGCCAGCACGCGGACAGGGGGAAGACAGCCCCAGCATTTT. It specifies CASTRTGGRQPQHF. The chain combines TRBV7-2 with TRBJ1-5; 10 bases agree with TRBD1. Trimming at V came to 7 bases and at J to 7 bases, leaving 7 bases not matched to a gene. The CDR3 has 14 residues. Germline values: CDR1 SGHTA, CDR2 FQGNSA. The whole variable domain, filled in from reference TRBV7-2 and TRBJ1-5, reads GAGVSQSPSNKVTEKGKDVELRCDPISGHTALYWYRQSLGQGLEFLIYFQGNSAPDKSGLPSDRFSAERTGGSVSTLTIQRTQQEDSAVYLCASTRTGGRQPQHFGDGTRLSIL.

The genes are TRBV11-2 and TRBJ1-1, with TRBD1 as a possible D gene (5 bases). Germline V lookup: CDR1 SGHAT, CDR2 FQNNGV. V gave up 1 base and J gave up 4 bases, with 16 bases separating them. The length of the CDR3 is 16 residues. The DNA of the CDR3 is TGTGCCAGCAGCTTAGGGTCTGGGGCGCTGGGCACTGAAGCTTTCTTT. Translated, it gives CASSLGSGALGTEAFF.

This chain links TRBV10-3 with TRBJ2-7; possible D gene TRBD2, 5 bases. The CDR3 loop spans 13 amino acids. V was cut by 2 bases and J by 0 bases, with 5 bases left in between. Germline V lookup: CDR1 ENHRY, CDR2 SYGVKD. CDR3 sequence (DNA): TGTGCCATCAGTGAGACTAGCTCCTACGAGCAGTACTTC. Translating it yields CAISETSSYEQYF.

V usage is TRBV18 and J usage is TRBJ1-4; no reliable D call. V lost 0 bases, J lost 6 bases, and 11 bases lay in between. Germline assignment: CDR1 KGHSH and CDR2 LQKENI. This CDR3 is built from 15 residues. This CDR3 reads CASSPPSMEHEKLFF. The CDR3 DNA is TGTGCCAGCTCACCACCGAGTATGGAACATGAAAAACTGTTTTTT.

J is TRBJ1-1 and V is TRBV19, with D perhaps matching TRBD1 (5 bases). V lost 5 bases, J lost 3 bases, and 16 bases lay in between. The CDR3 totals 15 residues. Germline V gene data show CDR1 as LNHDA and CDR2 as SQIVND (reference sequence). The CDR3 bases are TGTGCCAGTAGTCCTCGGGGCCCACGGCACACTGAAGCTTTCTTT. Its translation: CASSPRGPRHTEAFF. The whole variable domain, filled in from reference TRBV19 and TRBJ1-1, reads DGGITQSPKYLFRKEGQNVTLSCEQNLNHDAMYWYRQDPGQGLRLIYYSQIVNDFQKGDIAEGYSVSREKKESFPLTVTSAQKNPTAFYLCASSPRGPRHTEAFFGQGTRLTVV.

This chain uses TRBV11-2 with TRBJ2-7; D is unresolved. V gave up 5 bases and J gave up 2 bases, with 4 bases separating them. This CDR3 comprises 11 residues. The germline CDR1 and CDR2 sequences are SGHAT and FQNNGV. The CDR3 nucleotides are TGTGCCAGCAGCCCCGCCTACGAGCAGTACTTC. Translated, it gives CASSPAYEQYF.

This rearrangement joins TRBV5-6 to TRBJ1-2; 8 nucleotides match TRBD1. Germline loops: CDR1 SGHDT, CDR2 YYEEEE. Trimming removed 1 base from V and 6 bases from J; junction bases left unmatched: 5. CDR3 length equals 14 residues. CDR3 nucleotide sequence: TGTGCCAGCAGCTTGCGCCAGGGGGCCCATGGCTACACCTTC. It translates to CASSLRQGAHGYTF.

The V gene is TRBV3-1 (or the pseudogene TRBV3-2), the J gene TRBJ2-7, with 11 bases identical to TRBD2. This CDR3 is 16 amino acids long. Unmatched junction bases numbered 8, after V lost 4 bases and J lost 3 bases. Germline CDR1 reads LGHDT; CDR2 reads YNNKEL (reference sequence). CDR3 protein: CASSPVRLAGNYEQYF. CDR3 sequence (DNA): TGTGCCAGCAGCCCAGTCAGACTAGCGGGGAACTACGAGCAGTACTTC.

This chain joins TRBV3-1 (or the pseudogene TRBV3-2) and TRBJ1-2; possible D gene TRBD1, 5 bases. Germline CDR1 is LGHDT and CDR2 is YNNKEL (reference sequence). Trimming took off 5 bases at V and 8 bases at J, with 18 bases between the two ends. This CDR3 has 14 residues. DNA of the CDR3: TGTGCCAGCAGCTTCCCCTCGGCCTGGGGGGGCTACACCTTC. Amino acid sequence: CASSFPSAWGGYTF.

The genes are TRBV2 and TRBJ1-5, with D uncertain. V lost 3 bases and J lost 7, with 16 bases in between. Per the germline V gene, CDR1 is SNHLY and CDR2 is FYNNEI. The CDR3 runs 15 residues. CDR3 coding DNA: TGTGCCAGCAGTGACTGGGCTCAGTTGGGCCAGCCCCAGCATTTT. Its protein is CASSDWAQLGQPQHF. The full variable domain, rest sourced from reference TRBV2 and TRBJ1-5, is EPEVTQTPSHQVTQMGQEVILRCVPISNHLYFYWYRQILGQKVEFLVSFYNNEISEKSEIFDDQFSVERPDGSNFTLKIRSTKLEDSAMYFCASSDWAQLGQPQHFGDGTRLSIL.

The chain uses TRBV29-1 and TRBJ1-1; D remains unclear. Germline V gene sequence: CDR1 SQVTM, CDR2 ANQGSEA. This CDR3 contains 13 residues. V was pared by 6 bases and J by 1 base, with 12 bases between. Here the CDR3 DNA reads TGCAGCGTAATTGGGCAGTCGAACACTGAAGCTTTCTTT. Translated, it gives CSVIGQSNTEAFF.

This rearrangement joins TRBV19 to TRBJ2-6; 8 bases fit TRBD2. The junction had 10 bases not matched to a gene; V was cut back by 8 bases and J by 4 bases. In germline, CDR1 is LNHDA, CDR2 SQIVND (reference sequence). The CDR3 is made up of 16 amino acids. In DNA, the CDR3 is TGTGCCAGTTGGCCGGGGGGGGGTTCCGGGGCCAACGTCCTGACTTTC. Its protein is CASWPGGGSGANVLTF.

V usage is TRBV29-1 and J usage is TRBJ2-5, with D maybe TRBD2 (5 bases). CDR1 and CDR2 from the germline V gene are SQVTM and ANQGSEA. CDR3 size: 12 residues. Trimming took 8 bases from V and 5 from J, leaving 15 bases between them. CDR3 loop: CSTGGRGETQYF. The DNA for the CDR3 is TGCAGCACTGGCGGGCGAGGGGAGACCCAGTACTTC.

This clone was seen only once. The V and J genes are TRBV2 and TRBJ2-1; weak D call: TRBD1 (6 bases). Looked up from germline, CDR1 is SNHLY and CDR2 is FYNNEI. Trimming cost V 6 bases and J 5 bases, with 17 bases left between them. The length of the CDR3 is 15 residues. This chain's CDR3 is CASSTAGAEDNEQFF. CDR3 nucleotides: TGTGCCAGCAGCACCGCAGGGGCGGAGGACAATGAGCAGTTCTTC.

The chain recombines TRBV19 with TRBJ1-5, with 9 bases fitting TRBD1. Per the germline V gene, CDR1 is LNHDA and CDR2 is SQIVND (reference sequence). V gave up 6 bases and J gave up 4 bases; unmatched junction bases: 4. The CDR3 is 14 residues long. The DNA of the CDR3 is TGTGCCAGTAGCCGGACAGGGGTGAATCAGCCCCAGCATTTT. Protein product: CASSRTGVNQPQHF.

The chain uses TRBV25-1 and TRBJ1-2; 7 bases line up with TRBD1. This CDR3 is built from 14 residues. Germline V gene data show CDR1 as MGHDK and CDR2 as SYGVNS. The ends lost 6 bases at V and 8 bases at J; junction bases unmatched: 12. As DNA, the CDR3 is TGTGCCAGCAGCGCGGGGGACAGTGCGGGGGGCTACACCTTC. Translation gives CASSAGDSAGGYTF.

The chain uses TRBV18 and TRBJ1-2, with 9 nucleotides matching TRBD1. The trim removed 5 bases at V and 4 bases at J, leaving 2 bases unmatched. This CDR3 contains 13 residues. Germline-derived CDR1 and CDR2 are KGHSH and LQKENI. The CDR3 region has the DNA TGTGCCAGCTCAGCGACAGGGGGCTATGGCTACACCTTC. Translating gives CASSATGGYGYTF.

The CDR3 DNA is TGTGCCAGCAGTTTACTGGGACAGGGGAAGACTGAAGCTTTCTTT. Translating gives CASSLLGQGKTEAFF. The V and J genes are TRBV27 and TRBJ1-1; 10 bases are a match to TRBD1. In germline, CDR1 is MNHEY, CDR2 SMNVEV (reference sequence). CDR3 length: 15 residues. Germline trimming cut 2 bases from V and 5 bases from J; bases unmatched to any gene: 5.